A single sample is the source of the 24 T cell receptor beta chains below, sequenced in a study of T cells in Graves' hyperthyroidism and ophthalmopathy. Researchers amplified the TCR beta CDR3 regions from RNA transcripts. The HTBI set primed first-round TCR CDR3 RT-PCR. Each CDR3 protein is one row after TCRdb ran MiXCR on the multiplex PCR reads. The data contain around 60,000 distinct CDR3 sequences, roughly 52% of them seen just once; the ten biggest clones take up around 11%. Sequenced sample: blood. The receptors originated from a woman in her 30s with Graves' ophthalmopathy.

This clonotype was observed many times. The chain joins TRBV11-2 to TRBJ2-1, with TRBD2 matching over 12 bases. Trimming removed 5 bases from V and 9 bases from J; junction bases left unmatched: 8. Germline CDR1 is SGHAT and CDR2 is FQNNGV. The CDR3 length is 15 residues. The CDR3 is CASSHEPSGRVEQFF. The DNA of the CDR3 is TGTGCCAGCAGCCACGAGCCTAGCGGGAGGGTTGAGCAGTTCTTC.

Remarks on this clonotype: The conserved final phenylalanine or tryptophan is absent from the CDR3, which likely points to a read error. It is unclear where the CDR3 begins or ends on the DNA, so no DNA is shown, and the CDR3 is as TCRdb lists it. CDR3: CASSLGDVGQHC. The gene calls are TRBV5-6 and TRBJ2-7; TRBD1, the D gene given by the table, was not confirmed from the DNA. The CDR3 comprises 12 residues, both ends counted. CDR1 is SGHDT and CDR2 is YYEEEE in the germline V gene.

This clonotype has a count of ten or more. The chain employs TRBV10-3 and TRBJ2-4, with D possibly matching TRBD1 (5 bases). The CDR3 is 12 amino acids. Trimming pared 4 bases from V and 6 bases from J, leaving 7 bases between. Germline V gives CDR1 ENHRY, CDR2 SYGVKD. CDR3 nucleotide sequence: TGTGCCATCAGTGTTCAGGGAAACATTCAGTACTTC. It specifies CAISVQGNIQYF.

This chain connects TRBV15 to TRBJ2-7, with TRBD1 matching 9 bases. Germline V gene data show CDR1 as LNHNV and CDR2 as YYDKDF (reference sequence). This CDR3 has 14 amino acids. V was pared by 3 bases and J by 7 bases, with 7 bases of the junction left unmatched. CDR3 in DNA: TGTGCCACCAGCAGCTCCCGGGACAGGGTTGAGCAGTACTTC. It specifies CATSSSRDRVEQYF.

A remark on this clonotype: At one of its ends the junction is not consistent with the germline gene, which may arise from a read error. V is TRBV10-3 and J is TRBJ1-1; 7 bases align to TRBD1. This CDR3 is built from 16 residues. The germline V gene encodes CDR1 ENHRY and CDR2 SYGVKD. CDR3 nucleotide sequence: TGTGCCATCAGCCCAGGGGGTAGGGGCGAAGCGACTGAAGCTTGCTTT. This gives the protein CAISPGGRGEATEACF.

This clonotype was detected many times. This may come from a read error, since a much larger clone is one base off. V gene TRBV10-3 combines with J gene TRBJ1-3; a possible D gene is TRBD1 (6 bases). V lost 3 bases and J lost 2, with 8 bases in between. CDR3 size: 14 residues. Germline V lookup: CDR1 ENHRY, CDR2 SYGVKD. The CDR3: CAISEGGAGNTIYF. The CDR3 coding sequence is TGTGCCATCAGTGAAGGGGGGGCTGGAAACACCATATATTTT.

With respect to this clonotype: At one end the junction does not follow the germline gene, possibly because of a read error. The chain links TRBV5-5 to TRBJ1-1; no definite D call. The germline V gene has CDR1 SGHKS and CDR2 YYEKEE (reference sequence). There are 14 residues in the CDR3. The CDR3 loop reads CACSPSRWNTEAFF. In nucleotides, the CDR3 is TGTGCCTGCAGCCCCTCCCGGTGGAACACTGAAGCTTTCTTT.

This clonotype occurred many times. The genes are TRBV19 and TRBJ2-7, with D possibly called TRBD1 or TRBD2 (5 bases each). The CDR3 sequence is 13 residues long. In germline, CDR1 is LNHDA, CDR2 SQIVND (reference sequence). The V end lost 5 bases, the J end lost 6 bases, and 14 bases lay between the germline ends. CDR3 sequence (DNA): TGTGCCAGTAGTGGGACCAGCGTCGGCGAGCAGTACTTC. Its protein product is CASSGTSVGEQYF.

The gene calls are TRBV7-8 and TRBJ1-1; D uncertain. CDR1 is SGHVS and CDR2 is FQNEAQ in the germline V gene. This CDR3 region has 15 residues. Trimming removed 1 base from V and 1 base from J, with 10 bases in between. The DNA for the CDR3 is TGTGCCAGCAGCTTAGTTTTAGGAGGGAACACTGAAGCTTTCTTT. Protein: CASSLVLGGNTEAFF.

Concerning this clonotype itself: Here the CDR3 omits its conserved ending phenylalanine or tryptophan, so a read error is the likely source. It is unclear where the CDR3 begins or ends on the DNA, so no DNA is shown, and the CDR3 is as TCRdb lists it. The chain recombines TRBV12-3 or TRBV12-4 with TRBJ1-1; the listed D gene, TRBD1, was not tested against the DNA. The CDR3 is made up of 14 amino acids, end residues included. CDR3 in amino acids: CASRPTGPGLKAIS.

This chain connects TRBV24-1 to TRBJ2-3, with 9 nucleotides matching TRBD1. This CDR3 has 17 residues. Unmatched junction bases numbered 15, after V lost 1 base and J lost 11 bases. The germline V gene encodes CDR1 KGHDR and CDR2 SFDVKD. The CDR3 reads CATSDFTQGAAYNEQYF. CDR3 bases: TGTGCCACCAGTGATTTCACACAGGGGGCAGCCTACAATGAGCAGTATTTT.

This clonotype was seen many times. V and J are TRBV2 and TRBJ2-7, with D uncertain. CDR3 length equals 12 residues. The ends were cut back, 6 bases at V and 0 bases at J, with 6 bases in the middle. From germline, CDR1 is SNHLY and CDR2 FYNNEI. In nucleotides, the CDR3 is TGTGCCAGCAGCCCTAGCTCCTACGAGCAGTACTTC. Its translation: CASSPSSYEQYF.

This clonotype was found many times. This sequence joins TRBV7-9 and TRBJ2-2; perhaps TRBD1 as D (5 bases). The CDR3 is made up of 17 amino acids. The V gene lost 7 bases and the J gene lost 2 bases, with 20 bases spanning the gap. Looked up from germline, CDR1 is SEHNR and CDR2 is FQNEAQ (reference sequence). The DNA for the CDR3 is TGTGCCAGCAACCCTCTAGGGGTTAGTCGAAACACCGGGGAGCTGTTTTTT. It codes for CASNPLGVSRNTGELFF.

There are many counts of this clonotype. V and J are TRBV2 and TRBJ2-3; the D gene could be TRBD1 or TRBD2 (5 bases each). Germline CDR1 is SNHLY and CDR2 is FYNNEI. CDR3 length equals 15 residues. The V end lost 5 bases, the J end lost 6 bases, and 18 bases lay between the germline ends. The DNA for the CDR3 is TGTGCCAGCAGTAGTTTTGAAGGGACCGCTGATACGCAGTATTTT. Translation gives CASSSFEGTADTQYF.

The V and J genes are TRBV2 and TRBJ1-5, with 12 bases identical to TRBD1. Trimming cost V 6 bases and J 3 bases; bases outside gene matches: 6. From germline, CDR1 is SNHLY and CDR2 FYNNEI. The CDR3 spans 16 residues. The CDR3 loop reads CASRTGTGGLNQPQHF. The CDR3 nucleotides read TGTGCCAGCAGAACCGGGACAGGGGGCCTCAATCAGCCCCAGCATTTT.

This clonotype was detected only a few times. V usage is TRBV18 and J usage is TRBJ1-5; D gene uncertain. CDR1 is KGHSH and CDR2 is LQKENI in the germline V gene. The CDR3 spans 15 residues. V was clipped by 0 bases and J by 6 bases, with 12 bases between them. The CDR3 spells CASSPPDRAGQPQHF. CDR3 nucleotide sequence: TGTGCCAGCTCACCACCGGACCGGGCTGGTCAGCCCCAGCATTTT.

Worth noting for this clonotype: A much larger clonotype is one base distant, so this may be a read error. CDR3 coding DNA: TGCGCCAGCAGCTTATTGGGGGCTCCCAGCGCCCACGAGCAGTACTTC. Amino acids: CASSLLGAPSAHEQYF. The gene calls are TRBV5-1 and TRBJ2-7; D might be TRBD1 (6 bases). Between the trimmed V and J ends, which lost 2 bases and 5 bases, there was a span of 20 bases. The CDR3 loop spans 16 amino acids. Germline loops: CDR1 SGHRS, CDR2 YFSETQ.

This clonotype was seen many times. A much bigger clone sits one base away, suggesting this may be a read error. This sequence joins TRBV20-1 and TRBJ2-7; maybe TRBD2 (6 bases). The germline CDR1 and CDR2 sequences are DFQATT and SNEGSKA (reference sequence). V was cut by 1 base and J by 2 bases, with 15 bases left in between. The CDR3 runs to 15 residues. CDR3 in amino acids: CSARVGGSGTYEQYF. The CDR3 nucleotides read TGCAGTGCTAGAGTTGGGGGGTCGGGCACCTACGAGCAGTACTTC.

This clonotype was counted ten times or more. The V call is TRBV5-8, the J call TRBJ2-7; 8 nucleotides match TRBD2. The CDR3 length is 14 residues. V trimming: 2 bases; J trimming: 6 bases; junction bases outside the gene matches: 7. Germline CDR1 reads SGHTS; CDR2 reads YDEGEE. CDR3 sequence (DNA): TGTGCCAGCAGCTTCCGGGGGGGTATAGGCGAGCAGTACTTC. As protein: CASSFRGGIGEQYF.

The J gene is TRBJ1-1, the V gene TRBV20-1; the D gene is possibly TRBD1 (5 bases). V was shortened by 7 bases and J by 7 bases, with 19 bases between the two germline ends. The germline gives CDR1 DFQATT, CDR2 SNEGSKA (reference sequence). This CDR3 is 13 amino acids long. The CDR3 nucleotides are TGCAGTGTTCCGGGACTTGGACAAATTGAAGCTTTCTTT. Protein sequence: CSVPGLGQIEAFF.

By frequency in the sample, this clonotype is medium-sized (0.01 to 0.1%). The genes are TRBV9 and TRBJ1-2; a possible D gene is TRBD1 (5 bases). CDR1 is SGDLS, CDR2 YYNGEE, per germline. The V gene lost 3 bases and the J gene lost 8 bases, with 8 bases spanning the gap. CDR3 length: 11 amino acids. The CDR3 DNA is TGTGCCAGCAGCGCAGGGTGGGGCTACACCTTC. Translation: CASSAGWGYTF.

With respect to this clonotype: Mismatch with germline at one junction end may stem from a read error. The chain combines TRBV5-4 with TRBJ1-6; D not resolved. This CDR3 is built from 17 residues. Germline V gene data show CDR1 as SGHNT and CDR2 as YYREEE (reference sequence). CDR3 region: CASSLNSSFVNKSPLHF. The DNA for the CDR3 is TGTGCCAGCAGTTTGAACAGCTCCTTCGTGAATAAGTCACCCCTCCACTTT.

This clonotype was recorded a few times. The chain combines TRBV29-1 with TRBJ2-1, with 13 bases aligning to TRBD2. CDR3 length: 14 residues. V trimming: 3 bases; J trimming: 7 bases; junction bases outside the gene matches: 3. Per the germline V gene, CDR1 is SQVTM and CDR2 is ANQGSEA. Written as DNA, the CDR3 is TGCAGCGTTGACTCGGGACTAGCGGGGAATGAGCAGTTCTTC. It translates to CSVDSGLAGNEQFF.

This chain joins TRBV15 and TRBJ1-4; D is unresolved. V was shortened by 3 bases and J by 10 bases, with 18 bases between the two germline ends. Germline loops: CDR1 LNHNV, CDR2 YYDKDF (reference sequence). The CDR3 loop spans 15 amino acids. The CDR3: CATSSQTDPYVKLFF. As DNA, the CDR3 is TGTGCCACCAGCAGTCAGACGGATCCCTACGTAAAACTGTTTTTT.